This T cell receptor (beta chain) was retrieved from a study of beta chain features in type 1 diabetes. Points from the study as a whole: All four CD4+ subsets from Type 1 diabetes patients carried moderately but significantly shorter TCRB CDR3s.

Every isolated RNA sample was fully reverse transcribed, so sequencing captured expressed TCRB transcripts. Sequencing used immunoSEQ multiplex PCR; TCRdb keeps in-frame clones, though not all of them. In the table there are around 250,000 clones, approximately 14% of which are singletons. V lost 4 bases to trimming and J lost 4 bases, with 17 bases between them. Germline values: CDR1 SGHNT, CDR2 YYREEE (reference sequence). CDR3 size: 15 residues. The authors sorted CD4+ naive, central memory, regulatory and stem cell-like memory cells via CD45RO/CCR7/CD25/CD127/CD95/CD27. Sorting gave populations that all exceeded 98% purity. This clone was detected a few times. No antigen is known for it.

This TCR came from a man younger than 40 with type 1 diabetes. The sample comprised naive CD4+ T cells from blood. This sequence joins TRBV5-4 and TRBJ2-5; D perhaps matches TRBD2 (6 bases). The chain's CDR3 is CASSLTSFTGETQYF. As DNA, the CDR3 is TGTGCCAGCAGCCTAACTAGCTTCACGGGAGAGACCCAGTACTTC.